This T cell receptor beta chain stems from a study of blood T cell repertoires in COVID-19. Using immunoSEQ multiplex PCR, the repertoire was profiled, and TCRdb retains in-frame clones only, with some absent. Here the sample spans about 140,000 clones, 84% being singletons. The CDR3 is 14 residues long. The germline V gene encodes CDR1 MNHEY and CDR2 SMNVEV (reference sequence). V lost 8 bases and J 2 bases, leaving 14 bases between the germline ends. The gene calls are TRBV27 and TRBJ2-3; the D gene is possibly TRBD1 (6 bases). Input material: PBMCs or T cells enriched from blood (not recorded which). This sequence originates from a woman between 18 and 29 years old who had been exposed to COVID-19. The CDR3 protein is CASGIQGNTDTQYF. CDR3 DNA: TGTGCCAGCGGAATACAGGGTAACACAGATACGCAGTATTTT.